This TCR beta chain emerged from a study of shared clonotypes between healthy human individuals. About the study: Aged 18 to 49, the donors were two women and three men. Whole-study findings and limits: Unshared clonotypes carried lower generation probabilities than those common to all four donors.

Clones were read by immunoSEQ multiplex PCR, and TCRdb kept only the in-frame ones, dropping some. The sample contains 2 million to 2.5 million clones, more than 85% of which appear only once. V was shortened by 5 bases and J by 2 bases, with 13 bases between the two germline ends. The CDR3 has 14 amino acids. CDR1 is SGHTA and CDR2 is FQGNSA in the germline V gene. The naive CD8 population came from CD45RO-negative cells selected for CCR7, without terminally differentiated effector memory CD45RA+ cells. Details on this clone: Its antigen remains unknown.

The receptor was isolated from a man aged 18 to 29 in good health. Some clones in this sample may be carry-over from other donors' samples. J is TRBJ2-7 and V is TRBV7-2; D remains unclear. The sequenced material came from naive CD8+ T cells from PBMCs. In nucleotides, the CDR3 is TGTGCCAGCAGCCTCCCCCCCCAGGCCTACGAGCAGTACTTC. It is translated as CASSLPPQAYEQYF.